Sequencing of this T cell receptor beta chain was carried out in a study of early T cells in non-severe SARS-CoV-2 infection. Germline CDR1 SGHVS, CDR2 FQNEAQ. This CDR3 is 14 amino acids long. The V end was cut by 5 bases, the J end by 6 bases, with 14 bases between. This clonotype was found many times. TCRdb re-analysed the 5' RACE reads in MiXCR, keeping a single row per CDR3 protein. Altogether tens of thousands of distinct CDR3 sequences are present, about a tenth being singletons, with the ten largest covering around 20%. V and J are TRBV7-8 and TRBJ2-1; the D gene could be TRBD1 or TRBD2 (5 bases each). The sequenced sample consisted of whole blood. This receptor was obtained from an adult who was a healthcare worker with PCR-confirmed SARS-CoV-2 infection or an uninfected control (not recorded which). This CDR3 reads CASSLGPESNEQFF. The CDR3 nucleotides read TGTGCCAGCAGCCTGGGACCCGAGTCCAATGAGCAGTTCTTC.